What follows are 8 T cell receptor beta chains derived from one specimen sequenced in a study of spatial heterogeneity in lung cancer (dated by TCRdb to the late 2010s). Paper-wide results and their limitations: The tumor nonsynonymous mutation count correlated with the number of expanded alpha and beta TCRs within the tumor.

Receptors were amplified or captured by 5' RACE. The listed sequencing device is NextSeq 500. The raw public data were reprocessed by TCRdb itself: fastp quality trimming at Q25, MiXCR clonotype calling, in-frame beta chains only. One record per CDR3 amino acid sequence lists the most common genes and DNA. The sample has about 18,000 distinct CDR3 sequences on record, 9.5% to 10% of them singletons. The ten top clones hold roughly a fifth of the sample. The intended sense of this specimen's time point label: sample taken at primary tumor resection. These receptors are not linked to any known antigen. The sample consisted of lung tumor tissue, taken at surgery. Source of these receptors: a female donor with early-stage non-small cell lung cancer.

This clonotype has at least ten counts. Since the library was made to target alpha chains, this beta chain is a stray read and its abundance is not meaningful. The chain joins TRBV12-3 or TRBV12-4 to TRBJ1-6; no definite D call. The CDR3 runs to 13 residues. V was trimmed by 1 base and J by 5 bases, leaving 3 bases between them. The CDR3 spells CASSLVNNSPLHF. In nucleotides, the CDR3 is TGTGCCAGCAGTTTAGTGAATAATTCACCCCTCCACTTT.

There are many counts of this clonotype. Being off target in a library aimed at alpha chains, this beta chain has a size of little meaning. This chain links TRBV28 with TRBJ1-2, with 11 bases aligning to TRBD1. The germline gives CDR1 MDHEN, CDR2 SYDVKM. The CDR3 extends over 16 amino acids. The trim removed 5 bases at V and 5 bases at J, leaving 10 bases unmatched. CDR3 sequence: CASSTPGGQGAYGYTF. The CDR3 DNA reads TGTGCCAGCAGTACCCCCGGCGGACAGGGGGCATATGGCTACACCTTC.

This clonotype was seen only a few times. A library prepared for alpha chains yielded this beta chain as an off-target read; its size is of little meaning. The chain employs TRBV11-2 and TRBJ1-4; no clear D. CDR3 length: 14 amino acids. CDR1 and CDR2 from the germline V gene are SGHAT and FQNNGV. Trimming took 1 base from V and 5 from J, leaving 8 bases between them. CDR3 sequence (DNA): TGTGCCAGCAGCTTAGTCGAGGGAAATGAAAAACTGTTTTTT. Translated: CASSLVEGNEKLFF. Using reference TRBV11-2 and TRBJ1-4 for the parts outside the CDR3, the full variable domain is EAGVAQSPRYKIIEKRQSVAFWCNPISGHATLYWYQQILGQGPKLLIQFQNNGVVDDSQLPKDRFSAERLKGVDSTLKIQPAKLEDSAVYLCASSLVEGNEKLFFGSGTQLSVL.

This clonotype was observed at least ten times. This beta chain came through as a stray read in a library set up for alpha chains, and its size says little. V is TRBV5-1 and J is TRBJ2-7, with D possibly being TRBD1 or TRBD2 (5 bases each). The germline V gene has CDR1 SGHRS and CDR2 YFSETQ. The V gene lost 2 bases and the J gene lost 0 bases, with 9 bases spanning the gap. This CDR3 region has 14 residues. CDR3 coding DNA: TGCGCCAGCAGCTTCCGGGACGGCTCCTACGAGCAGTACTTC. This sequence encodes CASSFRDGSYEQYF.

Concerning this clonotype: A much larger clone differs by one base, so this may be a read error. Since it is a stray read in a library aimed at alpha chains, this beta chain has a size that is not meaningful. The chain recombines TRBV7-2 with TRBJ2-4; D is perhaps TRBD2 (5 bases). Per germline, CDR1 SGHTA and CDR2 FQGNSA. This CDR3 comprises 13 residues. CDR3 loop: CASSPEGSNIPYF. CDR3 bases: TGTGCCAGCAGCCCCGAGGGTAGTAACATTCCGTACTTC.

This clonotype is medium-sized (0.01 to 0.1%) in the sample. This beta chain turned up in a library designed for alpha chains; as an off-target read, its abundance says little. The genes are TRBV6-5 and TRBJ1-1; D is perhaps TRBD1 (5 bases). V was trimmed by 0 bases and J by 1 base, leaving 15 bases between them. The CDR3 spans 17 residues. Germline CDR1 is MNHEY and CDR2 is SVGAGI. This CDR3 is CASSYSARQGSNTEAFF. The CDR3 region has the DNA TGTGCCAGCAGTTACTCGGCTCGTCAGGGCTCGAACACTGAAGCTTTCTTT.

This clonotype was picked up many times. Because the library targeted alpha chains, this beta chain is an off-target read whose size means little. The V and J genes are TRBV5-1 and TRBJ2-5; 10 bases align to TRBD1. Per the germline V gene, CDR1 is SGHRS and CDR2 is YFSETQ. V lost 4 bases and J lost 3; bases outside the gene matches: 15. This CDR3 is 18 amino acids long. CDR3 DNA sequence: TGCGCCAGCAGCCTCGGGAGGCTCCCAGGGACAGGGGAAGAGACCCAGTACTTC. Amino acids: CASSLGRLPGTGEETQYF. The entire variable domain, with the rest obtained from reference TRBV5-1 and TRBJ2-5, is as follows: KAGVTQTPRYLIKTRGQQVTLSCSPISGHRSVSWYQQTPGQGLQFLFEYFSETQRNKGNFPGRFSGRQFSNSRSEMNVSTLELGDSALYLCASSLGRLPGTGEETQYFGPGTRLLVL.

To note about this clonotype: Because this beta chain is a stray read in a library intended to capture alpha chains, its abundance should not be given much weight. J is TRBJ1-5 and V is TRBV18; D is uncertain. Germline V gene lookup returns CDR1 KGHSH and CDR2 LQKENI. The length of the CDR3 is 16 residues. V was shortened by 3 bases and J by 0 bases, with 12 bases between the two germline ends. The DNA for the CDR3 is TGTGCCAGCTCACCGATGGGAGTTAATAGCAATCAGCCCCAGCATTTT. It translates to CASSPMGVNSNQPQHF.